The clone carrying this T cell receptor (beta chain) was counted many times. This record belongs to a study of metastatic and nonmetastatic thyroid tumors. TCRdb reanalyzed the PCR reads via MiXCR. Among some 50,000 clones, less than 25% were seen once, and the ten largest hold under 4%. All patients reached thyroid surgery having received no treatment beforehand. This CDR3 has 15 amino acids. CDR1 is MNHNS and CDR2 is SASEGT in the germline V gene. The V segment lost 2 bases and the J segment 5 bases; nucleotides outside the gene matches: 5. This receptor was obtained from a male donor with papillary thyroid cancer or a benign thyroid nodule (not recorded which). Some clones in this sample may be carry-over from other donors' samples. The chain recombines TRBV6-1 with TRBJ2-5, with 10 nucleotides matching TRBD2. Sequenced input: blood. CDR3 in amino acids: CASSELSGGAETQYF. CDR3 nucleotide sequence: TGTGCCAGCAGTGAACTGAGCGGGGGGGCCGAGACCCAGTACTTC.